This T cell receptor (beta chain) was sequenced for a study of blood T cell repertoires in COVID-19. About the study: Specimens from acute and convalescent COVID-19 originated in the United States, Italy and Spain.

Participants reported their clinical history, and cohort assignment relied on those reports. Donors in Cohort 3 who had recovered were those with two negative PCRs, healthcare professional clearance, or resolution of their symptoms. Study processing details: It was from reference gene primer amplification that nucleated cell counts were estimated. The method was immunoSEQ multiplex PCR; TCRdb's version includes in-frame clones alone and lacks a portion of them. Clone size and the V and J calls come from that table; the DNA yielded D and trimming. The table has roughly 330,000 clones, approximately 88% seen once. The V gene end was trimmed by 6 bases and the J gene end by 3 bases; junction bases not matched to a gene: 17. CDR1 and CDR2 (germline): SQVTM, ANQGSEA. There are 18 residues in the CDR3.

Sequencing was done on a sample of PBMCs or T cells enriched from blood (not recorded which). The chain employs TRBV29-1 and TRBJ2-7, with 13 bases that match TRBD2. This receptor was obtained from a man aged 30-40 years who had recovered from COVID-19. The CDR3 nucleotides are TGCAGCGTCCTTGGGGGAGGACTAGCGGGGGTCTTCGACTACGAGCAGTACTTC. Protein product: CSVLGGGLAGVFDYEQYF.